Listed below are T cell receptor beta chains from one sample, sequenced in a study of cytomegalovirus exposure and HLA in healthy donors. Data came from immunoSEQ multiplex PCR; TCRdb stores just in-frame clones and leaves some out. The data show under 200,000 clones, around 72% seen once. The sample taken for sequencing was PBMCs. The receptors here all came from a woman aged 45-65 years in good health and CMV-seropositive. The CDR3 runs from the conserved cysteine through the conserved F or W. Expanded clones are given a class, and other clones once, few, many or no size at all.

abundance,j_gene,v_gene,CDR3aa
.,TRBJ2-7,TRBV7-2,CASSTRQGNSYEQYF
.,TRBJ2-2,TRBV30,CAWSVGGGNTGELFF
.,TRBJ1-5,TRBV18,CASSRESGVLNQPQHF
.,TRBJ2-3,TRBV5-4,CASSSTSGTDTQYF
.,TRBJ2-7,TRBV9,CASSVARGGEQYF
.,TRBJ2-1,TRBV7-8,CASSHRDYNEQFF
.,TRBJ2-3,TRBV7-2,CASSLGGAGSTDTQYF
.,TRBJ2-1,TRBV7-8,CASSPTRTRTRSYNEQFF
.,TRBJ1-2,TRBV5-4,CASSLQTGKNYGYTF
.,TRBJ1-2,TRBV7-8,CASSPWDSNYGYTF
.,TRBJ2-5,TRBV5-5,CASSLRTGQETQYF
.,TRBJ1-1,TRBV9,CASSGDMLNTEAFF
.,TRBJ2-7,TRBV30,CAWSVSSGIGYEQYF
.,TRBJ2-2,TRBV19,CASSNRERRAGELFF
.,TRBJ2-3,TRBV7-2,CASSSRTSGSRDTQYF
.,TRBJ1-5,TRBV19,CASLGTGFSNQPQHF
.,TRBJ1-1,TRBV27,CASSLDSMNTEAFF
few,TRBJ2-6,TRBV18,CASSPRPWDGTGANGLTF
.,TRBJ2-7,TRBV7-9,CASSESYEQYF
.,TRBJ2-3,TRBV5-6,CASSLRSTSIPDTQYF
.,TRBJ2-2,TRBV19,CASSDSSGRALGGELFF
.,TRBJ2-7,TRBV19,CASSVQGKDYEQYF
once,TRBJ2-3,TRBV4-3,CASSQDGDNADTQYF
once,TRBJ2-7,TRBV11-2,CASSSGLASYEQYF
.,TRBJ2-1,TRBV5-1,CASSLEGSYNEQFF
.,TRBJ2-7,TRBV11-2,CASSPRPSREGTSPYEQYF
.,TRBJ2-2,TRBV2,CASDTGGSNTGELFF
.,TRBJ1-2,TRBV19,CASSTGTGDGYTF
.,TRBJ1-2,TRBV2,CASSSTTGIIYGYTF
.,TRBJ1-1,TRBV9,CASSVGASNTEAFF
.,TRBJ1-4,TRBV5-1,CASSFGGRTNEKLFF
.,TRBJ2-2,TRBV9,CASSPWGSGFTGELFF
.,TRBJ2-6,TRBV2,CASSERDSILSGANVLTF
.,TRBJ1-2,TRBV6-6,CASSSLTRAGYGYTF
once,TRBJ1-3,TRBV6-5,CASTPRSSGNTIYF
.,TRBJ2-7,TRBV7-2,CASSPRRGGETYEQYF
.,TRBJ2-3,TRBV11-3,CASSPAQSTDTQYF
.,TRBJ1-2,TRBV4-1,CASSPGQGATNYGYTF
.,TRBJ1-6,TRBV5-6,CASSLVETDNSPLHF
few,TRBJ1-5,TRBV6-6,CASSQGWYQPQHF
.,TRBJ2-2,TRBV11-2,CASSSQINTGELFF
.,TRBJ2-1,TRBV7-9,CASRAGVYNEQFF
.,TRBJ1-1,TRBV5-6,CASSWDRAPNTEAFF
once,TRBJ1-4,TRBV7-8,CASSPNPSGGTNEKLFF
few,TRBJ2-7,TRBV18,CASSTGQGVNEQYF
.,TRBJ1-2,TRBV5-1,CASSLWDRGGYGYTF
once,TRBJ2-7,TRBV18,CASSPMQDSYEQYF
.,TRBJ2-7,TRBV15,CATSSPRPQYF
few,TRBJ1-1,TRBV9,CASSVVGDEVPEAFF
.,TRBJ2-5,TRBV6-6,CASSSQDIQETQYF
.,TRBJ2-5,TRBV9,CASSGAPRETQYF
.,TRBJ2-7,TRBV6-1,CASSEEAGGNSYEQYF
.,TRBJ2-1,TRBV30,CAWRGTSGSNSGDEQFF
.,TRBJ1-4,TRBV4-1,CASSQRVNEKLFF
.,TRBJ2-2,TRBV20-1,CSVMGAGELFF